What follows is one T cell receptor (beta chain) and its context. Produced via immunoSEQ multiplex PCR; TCRdb's table is partial and in-frame only. The sample yields 100,000 or so clones, almost 80% seen once. These data are taken from a study of blood T cell repertoires in COVID-19. Looking at the study overall: The United States, Italy and Spain supplied acute and convalescent COVID-19 samples. The cDNA or gDNA used as material had been derived from T cells, B-cell-depleted T cells, or PBMCs.

The CDR3 runs to 15 residues. V lost 0 bases and J 4 bases, leaving 12 bases between the germline ends. Per the germline V gene, CDR1 is SGHNT and CDR2 is YENEEA. This receptor was identified in a man in his sixties with active or convalescent COVID-19. The chain recombines TRBV11-3 with TRBJ2-5; TRBD1 might be the D (5 bases). Sequencing was performed on peripheral blood. The DNA for the CDR3 is TGTGCCAGCAGCTTAGAGGGCAGGGTGAGAGAGACCCAGTACTTC. As protein: CASSLEGRVRETQYF.